This is a list of T cell receptor beta chains from one sample in a study of T cells in narcolepsy. The protocol was immunoSEQ multiplex PCR, while the TCRdb copy is restricted to in-frame clones and leaves out a portion. The sample carries some 30,000 clones, around 86% recorded once. The sample was memory (CD45RA-) CD4+ T cells from blood. The source of these receptors is a human donor in good health. CDR3s include the opening cysteine and the closing phenylalanine or tryptophan. Each record gives: J gene, clone size, V gene, D gene, CDR3 DNA, CDR3 protein. D genes are given only for firm matches. The size field is filled for only some rows; it gives once, few, many or a size class.

J gene: TRBJ1-1
clone size: -
V gene: TRBV7-6
D gene: -
CDR3 DNA: TGTGCCAGCAGCTTACAATCTTCAGGGGACACTGAAGCTTTCTTT
CDR3 protein: CASSLQSSGDTEAFF

J gene: TRBJ1-5
clone size: few
V gene: TRBV5-4
D gene: -
CDR3 DNA: TGTGCCAGCAGCTTGAAGGATCAGCCCCAGCATTTT
CDR3 protein: CASSLKDQPQHF

J gene: TRBJ1-1
clone size: -
V gene: TRBV13
D gene: TRBD1
CDR3 DNA: TGTGCCAGCAGCACCAACCGACAGGGGAACACTGAAGCTTTCTTT
CDR3 protein: CASSTNRQGNTEAFF

J gene: TRBJ1-3
clone size: -
V gene: TRBV11-3
D gene: TRBD1
CDR3 DNA: TGTGCCAGCAGCTCCGGACAGGGAAAGGGTGGAAACACCATATATTTT
CDR3 protein: CASSSGQGKGGNTIYF

J gene: TRBJ1-2
clone size: -
V gene: TRBV6-6
D gene: -
CDR3 DNA: TGTGCCAGCACGAGGGGTTTTGGGTATGGCTACACCTTC
CDR3 protein: CASTRGFGYGYTF

J gene: TRBJ1-4
clone size: -
V gene: TRBV7-2
D gene: -
CDR3 DNA: TGTGCCAGCAGTGGTAGTAGGTGGGAAAAACTGTTTTTT
CDR3 protein: CASSGSRWEKLFF

J gene: TRBJ1-3
clone size: -
V gene: TRBV2
D gene: TRBD1
CDR3 DNA: TGTGCCAGCAGTTGGGACAGGGTAGCCGGAAACACCATATATTTT
CDR3 protein: CASSWDRVAGNTIYF

J gene: TRBJ2-7
clone size: -
V gene: TRBV5-1
D gene: TRBD1
CDR3 DNA: TGCGCCAGCAGCCCAACAGGGGGCGCGTACGAGCAGTACTTC
CDR3 protein: CASSPTGGAYEQYF

J gene: TRBJ2-7
clone size: -
V gene: TRBV4-1
D gene: TRBD1
CDR3 DNA: TGCGCCAGCAGCCAAGCGGGGACAGGGACACGAGCCGAGCAGTACTTC
CDR3 protein: CASSQAGTGTRAEQYF

J gene: TRBJ2-2
clone size: -
V gene: TRBV28
D gene: TRBD2
CDR3 DNA: TGTGCCAGCAGTTTAACAGCAGCGGGGGGCGGGGAGCTGTTTTTT
CDR3 protein: CASSLTAAGGGELFF

J gene: TRBJ2-3
clone size: -
V gene: TRBV5-6
D gene: TRBD1
CDR3 DNA: TGTGCCAGCAGCCCCGGACAGGCTTACACAGATACGCAGTATTTT
CDR3 protein: CASSPGQAYTDTQYF

J gene: TRBJ1-2
clone size: few
V gene: TRBV6-1
D gene: -
CDR3 DNA: TGTGCCACCCATTCAGTAAACTATGGCTACACCTTC
CDR3 protein: CATHSVNYGYTF

J gene: TRBJ2-5
clone size: -
V gene: TRBV6-5
D gene: -
CDR3 DNA: TGTGCCAGCCGCCTGCTGGGGGCCCAAGAGACCCAGTACTTC
CDR3 protein: CASRLLGAQETQYF

J gene: TRBJ1-3
clone size: -
V gene: TRBV6-5
D gene: -
CDR3 DNA: TGTGCCAGCAGCCGAACCTCTGGAAACACCATATATTTT
CDR3 protein: CASSRTSGNTIYF

J gene: TRBJ1-1
clone size: -
V gene: TRBV29-1
D gene: -
CDR3 DNA: TGCAGCGTCGGCGGGGGGACTGAAGCTTTCTTT
CDR3 protein: CSVGGGTEAFF

J gene: TRBJ1-1
clone size: -
V gene: TRBV6-6
D gene: -
CDR3 DNA: TGTGCCAGCAGACCCGGACAAACTCACACTGAAGCTTTCTTT
CDR3 protein: CASRPGQTHTEAFF

J gene: TRBJ1-5
clone size: -
V gene: TRBV6-5
D gene: -
CDR3 DNA: TGTGCCAGCAGTGGGGTCAATAGCAATCAGCCCCAGCATTTT
CDR3 protein: CASSGVNSNQPQHF

J gene: TRBJ1-2
clone size: few
V gene: TRBV6-1
D gene: -
CDR3 DNA: TGTGCCAGCAGTGAAGCGGGGGGTTATGGCTACACCTTC
CDR3 protein: CASSEAGGYGYTF

J gene: TRBJ1-1
clone size: few
V gene: TRBV19
D gene: -
CDR3 DNA: TGTGCCAGCAAATTTGAGAGGGACACTGAAGCTTTCTTT
CDR3 protein: CASKFERDTEAFF

J gene: TRBJ1-2
clone size: -
V gene: TRBV11-2
D gene: -
CDR3 DNA: TGTGCCAGCAGCTTAGACGCGGGGACTTTTTATGGCTACACCTTC
CDR3 protein: CASSLDAGTFYGYTF

J gene: TRBJ2-2
clone size: -
V gene: TRBV7-6
D gene: TRBD1
CDR3 DNA: TGTGCCAGCAGCTGGGGACAGGGGGCCACCGGGGAGCTGTTTTTT
CDR3 protein: CASSWGQGATGELFF

J gene: TRBJ1-1
clone size: -
V gene: TRBV20-1
D gene: -
CDR3 DNA: TGCAGTGCTAGTTGGGACACTGAAGCTTTCTTT
CDR3 protein: CSASWDTEAFF

J gene: TRBJ1-2
clone size: once
V gene: TRBV29-1
D gene: TRBD1
CDR3 DNA: TGCAGCGGCCTGCCAATTACAGGGGGCGGGGTGGGTGGCTACACCTTC
CDR3 protein: CSGLPITGGGVGGYTF

J gene: TRBJ1-1
clone size: -
V gene: TRBV6-6
D gene: -
CDR3 DNA: TGTGCCAGCACTCCCCCCGGGGCCCTGGGCACTGAAGCTTTCTTT
CDR3 protein: CASTPPGALGTEAFF

J gene: TRBJ2-1
clone size: -
V gene: TRBV14
D gene: -
CDR3 DNA: TGTGCCAGCAGCCAAGATTGGGAGTCGGGGGAGCAGTTCTTC
CDR3 protein: CASSQDWESGEQFF

J gene: TRBJ1-4
clone size: -
V gene: TRBV28
D gene: TRBD1
CDR3 DNA: TGTGCCAGCAGTGCAAGGACAGGGGGAGTCGAAAAACTGTTTTTT
CDR3 protein: CASSARTGGVEKLFF

J gene: TRBJ2-3
clone size: once
V gene: TRBV2
D gene: TRBD1
CDR3 DNA: TGTGCCAGCAGTGGGGACAGGAGGGGGGATACGCAGTATTTT
CDR3 protein: CASSGDRRGDTQYF

J gene: TRBJ1-5
clone size: -
V gene: TRBV28
D gene: -
CDR3 DNA: TGTGCCAGCAGTTGGGGGTCCAATCAGCCCCAGCATTTT
CDR3 protein: CASSWGSNQPQHF

J gene: TRBJ2-1
clone size: -
V gene: TRBV5-1
D gene: -
CDR3 DNA: TGCGCCAGCAGCTTGTCTGCCCCTTCCATTACCTACAATGAGCAGTTCTTC
CDR3 protein: CASSLSAPSITYNEQFF

J gene: TRBJ1-3
clone size: -
V gene: TRBV14
D gene: TRBD1
CDR3 DNA: TGTGCCAGCAGCCGGAACCCGGGACAGGGAGGAAACACCATATATTTT
CDR3 protein: CASSRNPGQGGNTIYF

J gene: TRBJ2-1
clone size: -
V gene: TRBV7-2
D gene: -
CDR3 DNA: TGTGCCAGCAGCTTAGATAGCGCAGGAATATACAATGAGCAGTTCTTC
CDR3 protein: CASSLDSAGIYNEQFF

J gene: TRBJ1-6
clone size: -
V gene: TRBV20-1
D gene: -
CDR3 DNA: TGCAGTGCGCTAGTGCGGACCTCCCTCCACTTT
CDR3 protein: CSALVRTSLHF

J gene: TRBJ2-5
clone size: -
V gene: TRBV5-1
D gene: -
CDR3 DNA: TGCGCCAGCGGCCCAGATCTCGAGACCCAGTACTTC
CDR3 protein: CASGPDLETQYF

J gene: TRBJ2-3
clone size: -
V gene: TRBV19
D gene: -
CDR3 DNA: TGTGCCAGTAGTATAGGGCTATTCACAGATACGCAGTATTTT
CDR3 protein: CASSIGLFTDTQYF

J gene: TRBJ1-6
clone size: -
V gene: TRBV7-9
D gene: -
CDR3 DNA: TGTGCCAGCAGCTTAGGACAGGCCTATAATTCACCCCTCCACTTT
CDR3 protein: CASSLGQAYNSPLHF

J gene: TRBJ1-5
clone size: -
V gene: TRBV6-5
D gene: -
CDR3 DNA: TGTGCCAGCAGGTCAGGGGTTAGCAATCAGCCCCAGCATTTT
CDR3 protein: CASRSGVSNQPQHF

J gene: TRBJ2-5
clone size: -
V gene: TRBV27
D gene: TRBD1
CDR3 DNA: TGTGCCAGCAGGCCCCTGGGGACAGGGGACGGAGAGACCCAGTACTTC
CDR3 protein: CASRPLGTGDGETQYF

J gene: TRBJ1-3
clone size: few
V gene: TRBV10-3
D gene: TRBD1
CDR3 DNA: TGTGCCATCAGAGACCCGGGACAGGTCAACTCTGGAAACACCATATATTTT
CDR3 protein: CAIRDPGQVNSGNTIYF

J gene: TRBJ2-3
clone size: -
V gene: TRBV7-2
D gene: TRBD1
CDR3 DNA: TGTGCCAGCAGCTTAGAGGCCGGGACAGGGAGGTATACGCAGTATTTT
CDR3 protein: CASSLEAGTGRYTQYF

J gene: TRBJ1-2
clone size: -
V gene: TRBV6-6
D gene: -
CDR3 DNA: TGTGCCAGCAGTTCCTCCGGGACCTATGGCTACACCTTC
CDR3 protein: CASSSSGTYGYTF

J gene: TRBJ1-1
clone size: -
V gene: TRBV5-4
D gene: -
CDR3 DNA: TGTGCCAGCAGGCGACAGCAGACCGTTTTGGAAGAATTCTTT
CDR3 protein: CASRRQQTVLEEFF

J gene: TRBJ1-5
clone size: -
V gene: TRBV6-5
D gene: -
CDR3 DNA: TGTGCCAGCAGTTTTAACAGGGATAGCAATCAGCCCCAGCATTTT
CDR3 protein: CASSFNRDSNQPQHF

J gene: TRBJ2-3
clone size: once
V gene: TRBV30
D gene: -
CDR3 DNA: TGTGCCTGGAGTGTGCGGGTCACAGATACGCAGTATTTT
CDR3 protein: CAWSVRVTDTQYF

J gene: TRBJ2-2
clone size: -
V gene: TRBV25-1
D gene: TRBD1
CDR3 DNA: TGTGCCAGCAGTGACTCTCTTGGACAGGGAGGCACCGGGGAGCTGTTTTTT
CDR3 protein: CASSDSLGQGGTGELFF

J gene: TRBJ2-3
clone size: -
V gene: TRBV28
D gene: TRBD1
CDR3 DNA: TGTGCCACCCTAGGGGGCGTAGCAGATACGCAGTATTTT
CDR3 protein: CATLGGVADTQYF

J gene: TRBJ1-2
clone size: -
V gene: TRBV30
D gene: -
CDR3 DNA: TGTGCCGGGGCCGGGATGGGGGCGGGGGGCTACACCTTC
CDR3 protein: CAGAGMGAGGYTF

J gene: TRBJ1-2
clone size: -
V gene: TRBV7-2
D gene: TRBD1
CDR3 DNA: TGTGCCAGCAGCTCAGGACAGGAGAGTTTCTATGGTTACACCTTC
CDR3 protein: CASSSGQESFYGYTF

J gene: TRBJ1-1
clone size: -
V gene: TRBV9
D gene: -
CDR3 DNA: TGTGCCAGCAGCGTGGCCATGAACACTGAAGCTTTCTTT
CDR3 protein: CASSVAMNTEAFF

J gene: TRBJ1-2
clone size: few
V gene: TRBV19
D gene: TRBD1
CDR3 DNA: TGTGCCAGTAGTAACGACAGGGTAAACTATGGCTACACCTTC
CDR3 protein: CASSNDRVNYGYTF

J gene: TRBJ2-5
clone size: -
V gene: TRBV27
D gene: -
CDR3 DNA: TGTGCCAGCAGTTTTTCGGGGAGGTCCCAAGAGACCCAGTACTTC
CDR3 protein: CASSFSGRSQETQYF

J gene: TRBJ1-5
clone size: -
V gene: TRBV25-1
D gene: -
CDR3 DNA: TGTGCCAGCAGTGAGGGGGGGGTAGTTGGTCAGCCCCAGCATTTT
CDR3 protein: CASSEGGVVGQPQHF

J gene: TRBJ2-1
clone size: -
V gene: TRBV15
D gene: TRBD1
CDR3 DNA: TGTGCCACCAGCAATCAGGGACAGGGGAAATACAATGAGCAGTTCTTC
CDR3 protein: CATSNQGQGKYNEQFF

J gene: TRBJ1-1
clone size: once
V gene: TRBV15
D gene: -
CDR3 DNA: TGTGCCACCAGCAGAGAGGACAGAAACACTGAAGCTTTCTTT
CDR3 protein: CATSREDRNTEAFF

J gene: TRBJ2-5
clone size: -
V gene: TRBV4-1
D gene: -
CDR3 DNA: TGCGCCAGCAGCCAAGAGTCTGGAGGGGAGCTGGAGACCCAGTACTTC
CDR3 protein: CASSQESGGELETQYF

J gene: TRBJ1-3
clone size: -
V gene: TRBV9
D gene: -
CDR3 DNA: TGTGCCAGCAGCTCCCACTGGACAGCCACTGGAAACACCATATATTTT
CDR3 protein: CASSSHWTATGNTIYF

J gene: TRBJ1-2
clone size: -
V gene: TRBV30
D gene: -
CDR3 DNA: TGTGCCTGGAGTGAACTTAACGAGTATGGCTACACCTTC
CDR3 protein: CAWSELNEYGYTF

J gene: TRBJ2-3
clone size: -
V gene: TRBV4-2
D gene: TRBD2
CDR3 DNA: TGTGCCAGCAGCCCCACGGGGGGGTACACAGATACGCAGTATTTT
CDR3 protein: CASSPTGGYTDTQYF